Listed below are T cell receptor beta chains from one sample, sequenced in a study of beta chain features in type 1 diabetes. Profiled with immunoSEQ multiplex PCR; TCRdb holds only in-frame clones, not every one. The sample shows 600,000 to 700,000 clones, around 15% of them seen only once. Sequences were obtained from naive CD4+ T cells from blood. All receptors come from a man younger than 35 with type 1 diabetes. Each CDR3 is given with its conserved first and last residue. Fields, in order: CDR3 protein, V gene.

CASSPTRIEYGYTF TRBV9
CASSQLWGVGNTIYF TRBV4-1
CASSGFNNEKLFF TRBV6-1
CASSEVPGNTGELFF TRBV2
CATRRDKGYEQYF TRBV28
CASSEGFPVLTF TRBV2
CASSAQALGGYTF TRBV9
CASNPGPGDTQYF TRBV11-2
CASSWIDTQYF TRBV6-1
CASIPTLNAEAFF TRBV2
CASTINTGELFF TRBV28
CASSSGQLNQPQHF TRBV7-2
CASSLSGGEGETQYF TRBV6-1
CASRQRDTEAFF TRBV6-6
CASSKGTLQETQYF TRBV2